Listed below are T cell receptor beta chains from one sample, sequenced in a study of shared clonotypes between healthy human individuals. Assay: immunoSEQ multiplex PCR; the TCRdb copy retains only in-frame clones and omits some. The table includes about 1,900,000 clones, approximately 94% detected once. The specimen sequenced was naive CD8+ T cells sorted from blood. The receptors originated from a man younger than 35 in good health. CDR3s include the opening cysteine and the closing phenylalanine or tryptophan. Fields, in order: clone size, D gene, CDR3 length, J gene, V gene, CDR3 protein, CDR3 DNA. The D gene is left open where the match is weak. A clone size is listed for some rows: how often the clone was seen (once, few, many), or a class if it is expanded.

abundance: few
d_gene: NA
len: 13
j_gene: TRBJ2-7
v_gene: TRBV7-9
CDR3aa: CASSLRDSYEQYF
CDR3nt: TGTGCCAGCAGCTTAAGGGACTCCTACGAGCAGTACTTC

abundance: NA
d_gene: NA
len: 15
j_gene: TRBJ1-2
v_gene: TRBV7-9
CDR3aa: CASSPWDNANYGYTF
CDR3nt: TGTGCCAGCAGCCCCTGGGACAACGCAAACTATGGCTACACCTTC

abundance: NA
d_gene: TRBD2
len: 17
j_gene: TRBJ2-3
v_gene: TRBV9
CDR3aa: CASSPGTSGGATDTQYF
CDR3nt: TGTGCCAGCAGCCCCGGGACTAGCGGGGGGGCCACAGATACGCAGTATTTT

abundance: NA
d_gene: NA
len: 13
j_gene: TRBJ1-4
v_gene: TRBV4-3
CDR3aa: CASSNGGNEKLFF
CDR3nt: TGCGCCAGCTCGAATGGAGGAAATGAAAAACTGTTTTTT

abundance: once
d_gene: NA
len: 16
j_gene: TRBJ2-1
v_gene: TRBV28
CDR3aa: CASSFPRGGSYNEQFF
CDR3nt: TGTGCCAGCAGTTTCCCGCGGGGAGGCTCCTACAATGAGCAGTTCTTC

abundance: NA
d_gene: NA
len: 14
j_gene: TRBJ2-3
v_gene: TRBV10-3
CDR3aa: CAISPTGGTDTQYF
CDR3nt: TGTGCCATCAGTCCGACCGGAGGGACAGATACGCAGTATTTT

abundance: NA
d_gene: NA
len: 14
j_gene: TRBJ2-2
v_gene: TRBV4-1
CDR3aa: CASSLQVNTGELFF
CDR3nt: TGCGCCAGCAGCCTTCAGGTGAACACCGGGGAGCTGTTTTTT

abundance: NA
d_gene: NA
len: 11
j_gene: TRBJ2-5
v_gene: TRBV30
CDR3aa: CAWGGAETQYF
CDR3nt: TGTGCCTGGGGGGGAGCAGAGACCCAGTACTTC

abundance: NA
d_gene: NA
len: 13
j_gene: TRBJ2-7
v_gene: TRBV6-6
CDR3aa: CASSQDPTYEQYF
CDR3nt: TGTGCCAGCAGTCAGGACCCCACCTACGAGCAGTACTTC

abundance: NA
d_gene: TRBD2
len: 16
j_gene: TRBJ2-5
v_gene: TRBV27
CDR3aa: CASTPLAGGAQETQYF
CDR3nt: TGTGCCAGCACCCCCCTAGCGGGGGGCGCCCAAGAGACCCAGTACTTC

abundance: NA
d_gene: NA
len: 15
j_gene: TRBJ2-7
v_gene: TRBV25-1
CDR3aa: CASSASLQGSYEQYF
CDR3nt: TGTGCCAGCAGTGCCAGCCTACAGGGATCCTACGAGCAGTACTTC

abundance: NA
d_gene: NA
len: 15
j_gene: TRBJ1-5
v_gene: TRBV4-1
CDR3aa: CASSLFTGRTKPQHF
CDR3nt: TGCGCCAGCAGCCTCTTTACTGGGCGGACAAAGCCCCAGCATTTT

abundance: NA
d_gene: NA
len: 17
j_gene: TRBJ1-5
v_gene: TRBV25-1
CDR3aa: CASSPGGKGPGNQPQHF
CDR3nt: TGTGCCAGCAGTCCCGGGGGAAAGGGGCCGGGAAATCAGCCCCAGCATTTT

abundance: NA
d_gene: NA
len: 16
j_gene: TRBJ2-1
v_gene: TRBV4-1
CDR3aa: CASSQEGQQGYNEQFF
CDR3nt: TGCGCCAGCAGCCAAGAAGGTCAGCAGGGGTACAATGAGCAGTTCTTC

abundance: NA
d_gene: NA
len: 15
j_gene: TRBJ1-2
v_gene: TRBV6-5
CDR3aa: CASSYAEGANYGYTF
CDR3nt: TGTGCCAGCAGTTACGCGGAGGGAGCTAACTATGGCTACACCTTC

abundance: NA
d_gene: NA
len: 14
j_gene: TRBJ1-5
v_gene: TRBV7-9
CDR3aa: CASSLAGGNQPQHF
CDR3nt: TGTGCCAGCAGCTTAGCGGGGGGCAATCAGCCCCAGCATTTT

abundance: NA
d_gene: TRBD2
len: 15
j_gene: TRBJ2-3
v_gene: TRBV7-3
CDR3aa: CASSGSGGASDTQYF
CDR3nt: TGTGCCAGCAGCGGAAGCGGGGGGGCTTCAGATACGCAGTATTTT

abundance: NA
d_gene: TRBD2
len: 12
j_gene: TRBJ2-7
v_gene: TRBV25-1
CDR3aa: CATGLAGYEQYF
CDR3nt: TGTGCCACGGGACTAGCGGGCTACGAGCAGTACTTC

abundance: NA
d_gene: TRBD1
len: 13
j_gene: TRBJ2-7
v_gene: TRBV30
CDR3aa: CAWQPGQNYEQYF
CDR3nt: TGTGCCTGGCAGCCGGGACAGAATTACGAGCAGTACTTC

abundance: NA
d_gene: TRBD2
len: 15
j_gene: TRBJ2-1
v_gene: TRBV27
CDR3aa: CASSDGTSGSSEQFF
CDR3nt: TGTGCCAGCAGTGACGGGACTAGCGGGAGTAGTGAGCAGTTCTTC

abundance: few
d_gene: NA
len: 14
j_gene: TRBJ1-5
v_gene: TRBV7-8
CDR3aa: CASSFDQGKQPQHF
CDR3nt: TGTGCCAGCAGCTTCGACCAGGGAAAACAGCCCCAGCATTTT

abundance: NA
d_gene: NA
len: 15
j_gene: TRBJ2-3
v_gene: TRBV28
CDR3aa: CASSYRWGGTDTQYF
CDR3nt: TGTGCCAGCAGTTACAGGTGGGGAGGCACAGATACGCAGTATTTT

abundance: NA
d_gene: NA
len: 14
j_gene: TRBJ1-5
v_gene: TRBV5-6
CDR3aa: CASSSSRSNQPQHF
CDR3nt: TGTGCCAGCAGCTCCAGTAGAAGCAATCAGCCCCAGCATTTT

abundance: NA
d_gene: NA
len: 15
j_gene: TRBJ1-2
v_gene: TRBV9
CDR3aa: CASSVTRDRSYGYTF
CDR3nt: TGTGCCAGCAGCGTAACCCGCGACAGGTCCTATGGCTACACCTTC

abundance: once
d_gene: TRBD1
len: 18
j_gene: TRBJ2-3
v_gene: TRBV12-5
CDR3aa: CASGLDPGQGVFTDTQYF
CDR3nt: TGTGCTAGTGGTTTAGATCCGGGACAGGGAGTTTTCACAGATACGCAGTATTTT

abundance: NA
d_gene: TRBD1
len: 14
j_gene: TRBJ2-7
v_gene: TRBV30
CDR3aa: CAWSGGQGFVEQYF
CDR3nt: TGTGCCTGGAGTGGGGGACAGGGCTTCGTGGAGCAGTACTTC

abundance: NA
d_gene: NA
len: 14
j_gene: TRBJ2-7
v_gene: TRBV7-8
CDR3aa: CASSSVGGHYEQYF
CDR3nt: TGTGCCAGCAGTTCCGTGGGGGGCCACTACGAGCAGTACTTC

abundance: NA
d_gene: NA
len: 14
j_gene: TRBJ1-1
v_gene: TRBV30
CDR3aa: CAWSVGVRDTEAFF
CDR3nt: TGTGCCTGGTCGGTAGGGGTCCGGGACACTGAAGCTTTCTTT

abundance: NA
d_gene: NA
len: 12
j_gene: TRBJ2-7
v_gene: TRBV29-1
CDR3aa: CSVEGSSYEQYF
CDR3nt: TGCAGCGTTGAAGGTAGCAGCTACGAGCAGTACTTC

abundance: NA
d_gene: NA
len: 16
j_gene: TRBJ1-1
v_gene: TRBV4-1
CDR3aa: CASSQRSASGNTEAFF
CDR3nt: TGCGCCAGCAGCCAACGCTCGGCAAGTGGGAACACTGAAGCTTTCTTT